This record covers a single T cell receptor (beta chain). Its antigen target is currently unknown. No much larger clone exists at a distance of one base, and base qualities are not known. V is clipped by 8 bases and J by 7 bases, and the sequence between their germline boundaries is 21 bases long. Counted from cysteine to phenylalanine, this CDR3 has 15 amino acids. Only the CDR3 DNA stays, 45 bases, in frame from base 1. Per the germline V gene, SGHAT is the CDR1 and FQNNGV is the CDR2. Dicing about 20-55 mg of tumor tissue typically gave a DNA yield of more than 2.5 ug. The study profiled bulk TCR beta-chain repertoires in matched peripheral blood, tumor and adjacent normal breast tissue taken from roughly 17 patients with early-stage breast cancer. After resection, visually identified tumor tissue was excised and placed in prechilled RNAlater. Tumor tissue (about 19-50 mg) was diced and homogenized in RLTplus buffer with beta-mercaptoethanol and antifoaming agent using a TissueLyser II. Genomic DNA was extracted with the Qiagen AllPrep DNA/RNA Mini kit.

The data were obtained in a study of early stage breast cancer tumors (dated by TCRdb to 2015 to 2018). As for the study more broadly: Of the roughly 17 invasive breast tumors, about 13 were found to be estrogen receptor-positive, progesterone receptor-positive and HER2-negative. On average, each sample got approximately 9.8-fold read coverage. Of the roughly twelve ER+/PR+/HER2- tumors, eight were classified as invasive ductal carcinomas and four as invasive lobular carcinomas. Across all samples, around 2.9 million templates representing roughly 1 million unique clonotypes were detected. Here is what the overall study found, with its caveats: Enriched TCRB sequences shared across patients were mostly commonly generated sequences, unlikely to play an important role in the tumor microenvironment. Because the cohort was small, analysis by tumor subtype was not possible. Chain pairing and functional markers such as CD4, CD8 and FOXP3 were missed by bulk genomic DNA sequencing of unsorted cells. Greater similarity was observed between blood and normal breast repertoires than between blood and tumor repertoires, and tumor was distinguished from normal in about 90% of the 16 patients when each tissue was compared with blood. Compared with adjacent normal breast tissue, tumors had higher clonality and roughly 2.4-fold greater T cell density.

Every sample was amplified as two independent genomic DNA replicates, using 0.5 to 0.6 ug for blood and roughly 1.6 ug for tumor or normal breast. TCRB sequencing of genomic DNA was carried out with the ImmunoSeq Intro kit according to the manufacturer's instructions. Multiplex PCR ran 25 to 40 cycles with proprietary primers and spike-in control sequences for absolute quantification. An 87-bp fragment spanning the CDR3 and flanking V and J genes was sequenced with single-end 150-bp reads. Each lane of an Illumina MiSeq running version 3.0 chemistry carried seven multiplexed samples, with two replicates apiece. As for how the authors treated the data: The vendor's proprietary pipeline processed the raw data and merged both replicates into a single result for each sample. To define clonotypes, the study grouped productive rearrangements that shared the V-gene family, CDR3 amino acid sequence and J-gene segment. To compute clonality, the normalized Shannon entropy (Pielou evenness) of TCRB abundances was subtracted from 1. T cell density was estimated by dividing total templates by the number of input cells inferred from the DNA input amount. Total repertoire diversity and clonality were estimated with Recon using default parameters. A clonotype was considered tumor-enriched if its abundance in tumor exceeded 0.1% and was at least 32-fold higher than its abundance in normal breast. Drawn from immuneACCESS, this table holds only the in-frame rearrangements with V and J called that TCRdb kept. Clones are partly lost; checked studies trace under half to an unresolved V gene and leave the rest unexplained. Clone size and V and J calls were adopted from that table, with D and trimming inferred from the DNA. The sample contains about 28,000 clones, roughly three fifths of them found a single time. The ten top clones hold 7% to 9.5% of the sample.

The sequence derives from a person between 45 and 65 years old with breast cancer. Sequenced input: breast tumor tissue. The chain links TRBV11-2 with TRBJ2-1, with the D call perhaps TRBD1 or TRBD2, as 6 bases match in each case. The CDR3 region reads CASFPGAPGGNEQFF. The nucleotide sequence is given as TGTGCCAGCTTCCCGGGGGCCCCCGGAGGTAATGAGCAGTTCTTC.